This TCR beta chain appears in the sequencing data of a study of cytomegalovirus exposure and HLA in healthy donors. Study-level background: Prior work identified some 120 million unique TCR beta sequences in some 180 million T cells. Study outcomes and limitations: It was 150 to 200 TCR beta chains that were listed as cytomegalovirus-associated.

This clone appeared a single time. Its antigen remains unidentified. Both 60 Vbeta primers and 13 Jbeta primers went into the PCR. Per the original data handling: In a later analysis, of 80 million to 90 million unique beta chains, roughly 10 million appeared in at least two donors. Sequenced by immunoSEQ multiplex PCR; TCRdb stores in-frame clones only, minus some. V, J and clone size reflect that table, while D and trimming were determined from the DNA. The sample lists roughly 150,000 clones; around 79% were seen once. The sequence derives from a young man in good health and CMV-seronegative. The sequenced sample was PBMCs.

The DNA of the CDR3 is TGCAGGCCGACAGGGCAGGATTTCGACAAAAACATTCAGTACTTC. This sequence encodes CRPTGQDFDKNIQYF. This rearrangement joins TRBV29-1 to TRBJ2-4; TRBD1 matches at 7 bases. CDR1 SQVTM and CDR2 ANQGSEA come from the germline V gene. The CDR3 consists of 15 residues.